A selection of T cell receptor beta chains follows, all from one sample in a study of T cell repertoires in cytomegalovirus infection. No antigen has been assigned to these receptors. TCRdb recomputed calls from the reads with MiXCR, one row per CDR3 protein. The sample contains approximately 1,000,000 distinct CDR3 sequences, approximately 31% of which appear only once. This specimen was cultured CD8+ T cells from PBMCs, taken from culture after CMV antigen stimulation. The receptor set was obtained from a human donor in good health (CMV status not recorded). Some clones in this sample may be carry-over from other donors' samples. The CDR3 runs from the conserved cysteine through the conserved F or W. D genes are given only for firm matches. Rows may omit the clone size; those that give it use once, few, many or a size class.

V	size	D	J	CDR3	DNA
TRBV6-6	.	.	TRBJ1-5	CASTDLGQEGGQPQHF	TGTGCCAGCACCGATCTTGGGCAAGAGGGGGGTCAGCCCCAGCATTTT
TRBV28	few	.	TRBJ2-3	CASSLFPGTGNPSTDTQYF	TGTGCCAGCAGTTTATTCCCGGGAACAGGGAACCCTAGCACAGATACGCAGTATTTT
TRBV6-1	.	.	TRBJ2-7	CASTPGGFFQEDEQYF	TGTGCCAGCACCCCAGGGGGGTTTTTTCAGGAAGACGAGCAGTACTTC
TRBV3-1	.	.	TRBJ1-2	CASSPPVAGYGYTF	TGTGCCAGCAGCCCCCCAGTGGCTGGGTATGGCTACACCTTC
TRBV28	few	TRBD1	TRBJ1-2	CASTQRGRGRGYTF	TGTGCCAGCACCCAGAGGGGCAGGGGGCGAGGCTACACCTTC
TRBV7-8	few	.	TRBJ1-1	CASSFPLGDTEAFF	TGTGCCAGCAGCTTCCCCCTGGGGGACACTGAAGCTTTCTTT
TRBV15	.	.	TRBJ1-2	CATSRERRDSPGYTF	TGTGCCACCAGCAGGGAACGCCGGGACTCACCTGGCTACACCTTC
TRBV19	.	TRBD2	TRBJ2-1	CASSPAGALDNEQFF	TGTGCCAGTAGTCCAGCGGGGGCCCTCGACAATGAGCAGTTCTTC
TRBV15	.	TRBD1	TRBJ1-2	CATSRLDREGRGYTF	TGTGCCACCAGCAGGCTCGACAGGGAGGGAAGAGGCTACACCTTC
TRBV11-2	.	.	TRBJ2-5	CASSFPGAYVETQYF	TGTGCCAGCAGCTTTCCGGGGGCCTACGTGGAGACCCAGTACTTC
TRBV4-3	few	.	TRBJ1-2	CASSQDRGGGGYTF	TGCGCCAGCAGCCAAGATAGGGGTGGTGGAGGCTACACCTTC
TRBV20-1	once	.	TRBJ1-3	CSLLARDSGNTIYF	TGCAGTTTGTTAGCTCGGGACTCTGGAAACACCATATATTTT
TRBV7-6	few	.	TRBJ1-1	CASSLVREFVTEAFF	TGTGCCAGCAGCTTGGTCAGGGAGTTTGTAACTGAAGCTTTCTTT
TRBV6-6	many	.	TRBJ1-1	CASSYSPGQSNTEAFF	TGTGCCAGCAGTTACTCGCCAGGACAGTCGAACACTGAAGCTTTCTTT
TRBV2	few	.	TRBJ2-4	CASGSRENIQYF	TGTGCCAGCGGATCCCGGGAAAACATTCAGTACTTC
TRBV24-1	few	.	TRBJ2-3	CATSDAEGGTDTQYF	TGTGCCACCAGTGACGCGGAAGGAGGCACAGATACGCAGTATTTT
TRBV27	.	TRBD1	TRBJ2-1	CASSSGDRGYNEQFF	TGTGCCAGCAGTTCCGGGGACAGGGGTTACAATGAGCAGTTCTTC
TRBV10-2	.	.	TRBJ1-2	CASSADALGYTF	TGCGCCAGCAGTGCGGACGCCCTTGGCTACACCTTC
TRBV6-1	.	.	TRBJ1-5	CASSESRTQPQHF	TGTGCCAGCAGTGAATCCCGCACTCAGCCCCAGCATTTT
TRBV12-3/TRBV12-4	.	.	TRBJ1-2	CASSFGAKGYGYTF	TGTGCCAGCAGTTTCGGTGCAAAAGGGTATGGCTACACCTTC
TRBV29-1	.	TRBD2	TRBJ2-2	CSVDGLGGYDTGELFF	TGCAGCGTTGACGGCCTCGGGGGGTACGACACCGGGGAGCTGTTTTTT
TRBV6-8	.	.	TRBJ2-6	CASSLSGVSSGANVLTF	TGTGCCAGCAGCCTCTCGGGGGTCAGCTCTGGGGCCAACGTCCTGACTTTC
TRBV7-2	many	.	TRBJ1-3	CASTPDIRSGNTIYF	TGTGCCAGCACCCCAGACATCCGCTCTGGAAACACCATATATTTT
TRBV20-1	few	TRBD1	TRBJ1-2	CSARDDRASYGYTF	TGCAGTGCTCGGGATGACAGGGCCTCCTATGGCTACACCTTC
TRBV7-8	.	.	TRBJ2-3	CASSSLGVLGTDTQYF	TGTGCCAGCAGCTCTCTCGGGGTTCTGGGCACAGATACGCAGTATTTT
TRBV9	.	.	TRBJ1-2	CASGPRGVGTF	TGTGCCAGCGGTCCCAGGGGTGTAGGCACCTTC
TRBV19	.	.	TRBJ2-1	CAGSLVDEQFF	TGTGCCGGTAGTTTAGTCGATGAGCAGTTCTTC
TRBV19	few	.	TRBJ2-7	CASSIGPRGGEQYF	TGTGCCAGTAGTATCGGTCCCCGAGGGGGCGAGCAGTACTTC
TRBV5-4	.	.	TRBJ1-4	CASSLRQENEKLFF	TGTGCCAGCAGCTTGAGACAAGAGAATGAAAAACTGTTTTTT
TRBV7-9	.	.	TRBJ2-7	CASSSPSAEAQYF	TGTGCCAGCAGCTCCCCCTCCGCGGAAGCGCAGTACTTC
TRBV7-6	few	.	TRBJ2-3	CASSLAGVAPGFADTQYF	TGTGCCAGCAGCTTAGCTGGTGTGGCCCCGGGGTTCGCAGATACGCAGTATTTT
TRBV7-8	few	TRBD1	TRBJ1-1	CASSHQTGMNTEAFF	TGTGCCAGCAGCCACCAGACAGGGATGAACACTGAAGCTTTCTTT
TRBV7-9	few	.	TRBJ2-2	CASSLEASLNTGELFF	TGTGCCAGCAGCTTAGAGGCTAGCTTGAACACCGGGGAGCTGTTTTTT
TRBV6-5	few	.	TRBJ2-1	CASSYSGRGEQFF	TGTGCCAGCAGTTACTCCGGCAGGGGTGAGCAGTTCTTC
TRBV4-1	.	TRBD1	TRBJ1-5	CASSRGQDQPQHF	TGCGCCAGCAGCCGGGGACAGGATCAGCCCCAGCATTTT
TRBV27	.	.	TRBJ2-5	CASSLCRRMPRGFQETQYF	TGTGCCAGCAGTTTGTGTAGACGAATGCCAAGAGGATTCCAAGAGACCCAGTACTTC
TRBV2	.	TRBD1	TRBJ1-1	CASRNRGIYTEAFF	TGTGCCAGCAGGAACAGGGGAATCTACACTGAAGCTTTCTTT
TRBV7-8	many	TRBD1	TRBJ1-5	CASSLGTGGAWQPQHF	TGTGCCAGCAGCTTAGGGACAGGGGGCGCATGGCAGCCCCAGCATTTT
TRBV5-1	few	.	TRBJ2-3	CASTVSGKFTDTQYF	TGCGCCAGCACCGTATCCGGGAAATTCACAGATACGCAGTATTTT
TRBV12-3/TRBV12-4	many	.	TRBJ2-4	CASRPLQGGETPIAKNIQYF	TGTGCCAGCAGGCCTCTACAAGGAGGGGAAACCCCAATAGCCAAAAACATTCAGTACTTC
TRBV12-3/TRBV12-4	.	.	TRBJ1-5	CASKVTGGRPQHF	TGTGCCAGCAAAGTGACAGGCGGTCGGCCCCAGCATTTT
TRBV14	.	.	TRBJ2-7	CASSHIYEQYF	TGTGCCAGCAGCCACATCTACGAGCAGTACTTC
TRBV6-2/TRBV6-3	few	TRBD1	TRBJ2-1	CASSSRDRGFQNEQFF	TGTGCCAGCAGTTCCCGGGACAGGGGTTTTCAGAATGAGCAGTTCTTC
TRBV2	.	TRBD1	TRBJ2-5	CASRAGTGGWIQETQYF	TGTGCCAGCAGAGCCGGGACAGGGGGATGGATCCAAGAGACCCAGTACTTC
TRBV6-2/TRBV6-3	few	.	TRBJ2-7	CASTPSGREQYF	TGTGCCAGCACTCCGTCGGGGCGCGAGCAGTACTTC
TRBV7-6	.	.	TRBJ1-4	CASSSDETVNEKLFF	TGTGCCAGCAGCTCAGATGAGACGGTAAATGAAAAACTGTTTTTT
TRBV29-1	.	TRBD1	TRBJ1-2	CSVEGGQGADYGYTF	TGCAGCGTTGAAGGGGGACAGGGGGCTGACTATGGCTACACCTTC
TRBV7-6	.	.	TRBJ2-2	CASSLVETWGNKATGELFF	TGTGCCAGCAGCTTAGTAGAGACATGGGGGAACAAGGCCACCGGGGAGCTGTTTTTT
TRBV20-1	.	.	TRBJ2-7	CSARDPAALFKQYF	TGCAGTGCTAGAGATCCCGCAGCCCTATTTAAGCAGTACTTC
TRBV20-1	.	TRBD2	TRBJ2-1	CSARPLLAGAYNEQFF	TGCAGTGCTAGACCTCTCCTAGCGGGCGCCTACAATGAGCAGTTCTTC
TRBV27	.	.	TRBJ2-4	CASSTRIDKNIQYF	TGTGCCAGCAGCACCCGAATAGACAAAAACATTCAGTACTTC
TRBV7-8	many	.	TRBJ1-2	CASSPVADQGPHNYGYTF	TGTGCCAGCAGCCCGGTGGCTGATCAGGGGCCTCATAACTATGGCTACACCTTC
TRBV4-2	.	.	TRBJ1-5	CASSQDAGGRQPQHF	TGTGCCAGCAGCCAAGATGCGGGGGGAAGGCAGCCCCAGCATTTT
TRBV10-2	once	.	TRBJ2-1	CASSESYPPEQFF	TGCGCCAGCAGTGAGTCGTATCCTCCCGAGCAGTTCTTC
TRBV6-5	few	TRBD2	TRBJ2-3	CASSYKRGTSTDTQYF	TGTGCCAGCAGTTACAAGCGGGGGACTAGCACAGATACGCAGTATTTT